One and the same sample provided the 12 T cell receptor beta chains below, sequenced in a study of shared clonotypes between healthy human individuals. TCRdb's copy holds only in-frame clones and misses some; the assay was immunoSEQ multiplex PCR. The data show just over 2,000,000 clones, 85% to 95% seen once. The naive CD8 fraction comprised CD45RO-negative cells positively selected for CCR7 and excluded terminally differentiated effector memory CD45RA+ cells. The material sequenced was naive CD8+ T cells sorted from blood. The receptors stem from a man aged 18-30 years in good health.

V gene TRBV5-4 combines with J gene TRBJ2-7; D is undetermined. The CDR3 runs 14 residues. The germline V gene has CDR1 SGHNT and CDR2 YYREEE (reference sequence). V was clipped by 0 bases and J by 4 bases, with 11 bases between them. CDR3 residues: CASSLVTESYEQYF. The DNA of the CDR3 is TGTGCCAGCAGCTTGGTGACGGAAAGTTACGAGCAGTACTTC.

A note on this clone: The same CDR3 also results from other DNA sequences found in this sample. This chain uses TRBV5-6 with TRBJ2-1, with a tentative D call TRBD1 (5 bases). Germline values: CDR1 SGHDT, CDR2 YYEEEE. V was clipped by 2 bases and J by 10 bases, with 10 bases between them. CDR3 length equals 12 residues. This CDR3 is CASSLGAGEQFF. The DNA of the CDR3 is TGTGCCAGCAGCTTAGGGGCCGGAGAGCAGTTCTTC.

CDR3 sequence: CASSQQGATPPGEQYF. CDR3 sequence (DNA): TGCGCCAGCAGCCAACAGGGGGCCACCCCCCCTGGCGAGCAGTACTTC. The chain has TRBV4-1 and TRBJ2-7; TRBD1 agrees at 8 bases. Losses at the gene ends were 2 bases for V and 6 bases for J; bases not matched to a gene: 12. This CDR3 has 16 amino acids. Germline V gene sequence: CDR1 MGHRA, CDR2 YSYEKL.

This clone was counted between two and nine times. The chain has TRBV15 and TRBJ2-1, with 12 bases matching TRBD2. The J segment lost 8 bases and the V segment lost 0 bases, leaving 11 bases of the junction unmatched. The CDR3 runs 18 residues. The germline gives CDR1 LNHNV, CDR2 YYDKDF (reference sequence). The chain's CDR3 is CATSREIKTSGRKDEQFF. CDR3 nucleotides: TGTGCCACCAGCAGAGAGATCAAAACTAGCGGGAGGAAAGATGAGCAGTTCTTC.

This chain links TRBV28 with TRBJ2-7, with a weak D call TRBD1 (5 bases). Germline V gene data show CDR1 as MDHEN and CDR2 as SYDVKM. This CDR3 contains 14 residues. Trimming removed 2 bases at V and 3 bases at J, with 11 bases between. The CDR3 coding sequence is TGTGCCAGCAGTTTAGCCAGGGTCGGCTACGAGCAGTACTTC. This translates into CASSLARVGYEQYF.

This chain connects TRBV7-9 to TRBJ2-7; 10 bases align to TRBD1. With V trimmed by 3 bases and J by 5 bases, 4 bases remained unmatched. The CDR3 has 14 amino acids. Per the germline V gene, CDR1 is SEHNR and CDR2 is FQNEAQ (reference sequence). CDR3 coding DNA: TGTGCCAGCAGCTTTGGGACAGGGGTGAACGAGCAGTACTTC. This gives the protein CASSFGTGVNEQYF.

This clone came up a few times. The chain uses TRBV5-6 and TRBJ2-7; 10 nucleotides agree with TRBD2. Germline-derived CDR1 and CDR2 are SGHDT and YYEEEE. The trim removed 4 bases at V and 6 bases at J, leaving 10 bases unmatched. The CDR3 totals 15 residues. The CDR3 protein is CASSPGGLAGVEQYF. CDR3 sequence (DNA): TGTGCCAGCAGCCCCGGCGGGCTAGCGGGAGTCGAGCAGTACTTC.

The chain uses TRBV10-1 and TRBJ2-3; D unresolved. Trimming stripped 0 bases from V and 0 bases from J, with 16 bases between. CDR1 and CDR2 from the germline V gene are WNHNN and SYGVQD (reference sequence). This CDR3 region has 18 residues. The CDR3 sequence is CASSESRATSPSTDTQYF. In DNA form, the CDR3 reads TGCGCCAGCAGTGAGTCTCGGGCTACCTCTCCTAGCACAGATACGCAGTATTTT.

V usage is TRBV9 and J usage is TRBJ2-2, with D tentatively TRBD1 (5 bases). This CDR3 comprises 15 residues. Trimming pared 0 bases from V and 7 bases from J, leaving 13 bases between. Germline CDR1 and CDR2: SGDLS and YYNGEE. In DNA form, the CDR3 reads TGTGCCAGCAGCGTAGAAGGGGCGCCGGGCGGGGAGCTGTTTTTT. Protein product: CASSVEGAPGGELFF.

The sample holds a few counts of this clone. The chain carries TRBV27 and TRBJ1-1; D unresolved. V was cut by 1 base and J by 1 base, with 7 bases left in between. The length of the CDR3 is 14 residues. CDR1 is MNHEY and CDR2 is SMNVEV in the germline V gene (reference sequence). CDR3 nucleotide sequence: TGTGCCAGCAGTTTATTGGTGGGGAACACTGAAGCTTTCTTT. Translated, it gives CASSLLVGNTEAFF.

The J gene is TRBJ1-6, the V gene TRBV4-1; D call uncertain. The CDR3 has 15 residues. Germline CDR1 reads MGHRA; CDR2 reads YSYEKL. With 1 base removed from V and 3 bases from J, the gap between germline ends came to 7 bases. Here the CDR3 DNA reads TGCGCCAGCAGCCAAGCTAATAGCTATAATTCACCCCTCCACTTT. Protein sequence: CASSQANSYNSPLHF.

V and J are TRBV6-4 and TRBJ2-7, with 9 bases aligning to TRBD1. The CDR3 loop spans 19 amino acids. Germline assignment: CDR1 MRHNA and CDR2 SNTAGT. V shed 8 bases, J shed 2 bases, and the junction held 22 bases outside the gene matches. CDR3 sequence: CASYNLAIRDRDPTYEQYF. The CDR3 DNA follows: TGTGCCAGCTACAACCTAGCTATCCGGGACAGGGACCCAACCTACGAGCAGTACTTC.